This paragraph reports one TCR beta chain. Its antigen remains unknown. An input of about 0.45 to 1 ug of RNA was subjected to reverse transcription using random hexamers. Each CDR3 protein gets one entry after TCRdb re-called the immunoSEQ multiplex PCR reads with MiXCR. The table has around 71,000 distinct CDR3 sequences, approximately 93% seen once. High-throughput TCR beta sequencing covered peripheral CD8+ and CD4+ T cells. The diagnostic criteria were recently defined, and patients with Susac syndrome met them for definite or probable disease. The record originates from a study of CD8 T cells in Susac syndrome. Whole-study results and caveats: The number of individuals included in the study's TCR sequencing and HLA analysis was acknowledged as relatively small. Within Susac syndrome CD4+ T cell repertoires, clonal expansion was not evident.

The sequence came from a human donor with Susac syndrome. The sequencing input was CD4+ T cells from PBMCs.

The CDR3 region has the DNA TGTGCCACCAGCAGTTCCGGGACAGGACGGGAAGCCGGGGAGCTGTTTTTT. Its protein is CATSSSGTGREAGELFF. The chain is built from TRBV15 and TRBJ2-2, with 8 bases lining up with TRBD1. Germline V gene data show CDR1 as LNHNV and CDR2 as YYDKDF (reference sequence). CDR3 length equals 17 residues. After removal of 3 bases from V and 6 bases from J, the junction contained 12 bases not matched to a gene.